These T cell receptor beta chains were read from a single sample in a study of T cell repertoires in cytomegalovirus infection. Antigens for these TCRs are unknown. TCRdb processed the reads anew with MiXCR; each CDR3 protein has one entry. The sample contains 250,000 to 300,000 distinct CDR3 sequences, 22% of which appear only once. The source material was cultured PBMCs, sampled from culture after CMV antigen stimulation. The receptor set was obtained from a human donor in good health (CMV status not recorded). Some clones in this sample may be carry-over from other donors' samples. Each CDR3 is given with its conserved first and last residue. The D gene is left open where the match is weak. Only part of the rows carry a size: once, few, many, or a class if the clone is expanded.

TRBJ2-3 | many | TRBV7-2 | TRBD2 | TGTGCCAGCAGACGGGACTATGGCACAGATACGCAGTATTTT | CASRRDYGTDTQYF
TRBJ1-6 | . | TRBV5-6 | TRBD1 | TGTGCCAGCAGCTTGGGAACGGGACAGGGGTGGAATTCACCCCTCCACTTT | CASSLGTGQGWNSPLHF
TRBJ1-5 | . | TRBV27 | TRBD1 | TGTGCCAGCAGTCCCCGTCCCGGGACAGGGTATAGCAATCAGCCCCAGCATTTT | CASSPRPGTGYSNQPQHF
TRBJ2-1 | few | TRBV4-1 | . | TGCGCCAGCAGCCAAGAATCTACAGGTTTGGGGGGAGGGTTCTTC | CASSQESTGLGGGFF
TRBJ2-5 | many | TRBV7-8 | TRBD2 | TGTGCCAGCAGCGAAAGACTAGCACTCAAGGAAGAGACCCAGTACTTC | CASSERLALKEETQYF
TRBJ1-1 | many | TRBV7-2 | . | TGTGCCACCCTTAGCCCCCAGGGTAGGCCTGAAGCTTTCTTT | CATLSPQGRPEAFF
TRBJ1-1 | . | TRBV4-2 | . | TGTGCCAGCAGCCAGGACCTACAGGAGTTGAGGACTGAAGCTTTCTTT | CASSQDLQELRTEAFF
TRBJ2-5 | . | TRBV29-1 | TRBD1 | TGCAGCGTCAGGACAGGGTGGGGAGAGACCCAGTACTTC | CSVRTGWGETQYF
TRBJ2-3 | . | TRBV6-6 | TRBD2 | TGTGCCAGCAGCCCGAGGAGTGGGAGGGCTGATACGCAGTATTTT | CASSPRSGRADTQYF
TRBJ2-3 | few | TRBV9 | . | TGTGCCAGCAGCGCGGGTTTCTTCACAGATACGCAGTATTTT | CASSAGFFTDTQYF
TRBJ2-2 | few | TRBV6-2/TRBV6-3 | TRBD1 | TGTGCCAGCAGGACAGGGGACTACACCGGGGAGCTGTTTTTT | CASRTGDYTGELFF
TRBJ2-1 | few | TRBV18 | . | TGTGCCACTCGGGGTCAAACTAGATTCTACAATGAGCAGTTCTTC | CATRGQTRFYNEQFF
TRBJ2-1 | many | TRBV27 | TRBD2 | TGTGCCAGCAGTGGTGGACTAGCGGGTTACAATGAGCAGTTCTTC | CASSGGLAGYNEQFF
TRBJ2-7 | . | TRBV27 | . | TGTGCCAGCAGTCCAGCAGGGGTTAGCTCCTACGAGCAGTACTTC | CASSPAGVSSYEQYF
TRBJ1-5 | . | TRBV2 | . | TGTGCCAGCAGTGAAGCTAGAGTTCAGCCCCAGCATTTT | CASSEARVQPQHF
TRBJ1-6 | few | TRBV20-1 | TRBD1 | TGCAGTGCTGGATCCGGGACAGAGAATTCACCCCTCCACTTT | CSAGSGTENSPLHF
TRBJ2-2 | many | TRBV20-1 | . | TGCAGTGCTAGAGGCCGGGAGCTGTTTTTT | CSARGRELFF
TRBJ2-7 | few | TRBV12-3/TRBV12-4 | TRBD1 | TGTGCCAGCAGCCCAGGGACAGGAAAGAGCAGGGACTACGAGCAGTACTTC | CASSPGTGKSRDYEQYF
TRBJ2-3 | few | TRBV10-3 | TRBD2 | TGTGCCATCAGCCCTACGACTAGCGCAGATACGCAGTATTTT | CAISPTTSADTQYF
TRBJ1-2 | many | TRBV11-1 | . | TGTGCCAGCAGCAAAACCGGCAGCGTGGGCGGTGGCTACACCTTC | CASSKTGSVGGGYTF
TRBJ2-5 | . | TRBV28 | TRBD1 | TGTGCCAGCAGATCCGGACAGGGTCGGCAAGAGACCCAGTACTTC | CASRSGQGRQETQYF
TRBJ1-2 | . | TRBV20-1 | . | TGCAGTGCTACACTCGGCTACACCTTC | CSATLGYTF
TRBJ2-3 | . | TRBV28 | . | TGTGCCAGCAGTTTCCACGGCCCACACACAGATACGCAGTATTTT | CASSFHGPHTDTQYF
TRBJ2-3 | many | TRBV12-3/TRBV12-4 | . | TGTGCCAGCAGTTCCCTAGGAGCAGATACGCAGTATTTT | CASSSLGADTQYF
TRBJ2-2 | . | TRBV4-1 | . | TGCGCCAGCAGCCAAAGTCGAGACACCGGGGAGCTGTTTTTT | CASSQSRDTGELFF
TRBJ2-5 | . | TRBV6-2/TRBV6-3 | . | TGTGCCAGCAGTTACCGGGGAGCCCAAGAGACCCAGTACTTC | CASSYRGAQETQYF
TRBJ2-5 | . | TRBV6-6 | . | TGTGCCAGCGCGGGGATGTACCAAGAGACCCAGTACTTC | CASAGMYQETQYF
TRBJ2-5 | . | TRBV7-2 | . | TGTGCCAGTCGGACTTTCCAAGAGACCCAGTACTTC | CASRTFQETQYF
TRBJ2-1 | . | TRBV12-5 | . | TGTGCTAGTGGCCCGGACTGGGGTGAGCAGTTCTTC | CASGPDWGEQFF
TRBJ1-1 | . | TRBV6-2/TRBV6-3 | . | TGTGCCAGCAGTTACTCGATCCAAATGGGGACAACTGAAGCTTTCTTT | CASSYSIQMGTTEAFF
TRBJ2-1 | many | TRBV7-9 | . | TGTGCCAGCAGCCCCCTAAGTAATGAGCAGTTCTTC | CASSPLSNEQFF
TRBJ2-3 | . | TRBV5-4 | TRBD2 | TGTGCCAGCACCCCCAGACTAGCGGGAGTTCCAGATACGCAGTATTTT | CASTPRLAGVPDTQYF
TRBJ2-5 | . | TRBV24-1 | . | TGTGCCACCCAATCTCAAGAGACCCAGTACTTC | CATQSQETQYF
TRBJ2-5 | few | TRBV4-2 | TRBD1 | TGTGCCAGCAGCCCCGGGACAGGGCCGCAGACCCAGTACTTC | CASSPGTGPQTQYF
TRBJ2-5 | many | TRBV19 | . | TGTGCCAGTAGTAGGGGCGGCCAAGAGACCCAGTACTTC | CASSRGGQETQYF
TRBJ1-1 | few | TRBV6-2/TRBV6-3 | . | TGTGCCAGCAGTTACCTCGGAGAAGCTTTCTTT | CASSYLGEAFF
TRBJ2-1 | . | TRBV12-3/TRBV12-4 | TRBD2 | TGTGCCAGCAGTTTACGAGCGGGAGAGGTGGGCAATGAGCAGTTCTTC | CASSLRAGEVGNEQFF
TRBJ1-3 | many | TRBV27 | . | TGTGCCAGCAGCAGGGACGGAGGAAACACCATATATTTT | CASSRDGGNTIYF
TRBJ2-7 | . | TRBV5-6 | TRBD1 | TGTGCCAGCAGCCTACAACCGGGACAGGGGGCCTACGAGCAGTACTTC | CASSLQPGQGAYEQYF
TRBJ2-6 | few | TRBV28 | . | TGTGCCAGCAGTTTTGGGACGGCCTCTGGGGCCAACGTCCTGACTTTC | CASSFGTASGANVLTF
TRBJ2-7 | few | TRBV20-1 | . | TGCAGTGCTAGTCGGTGGGAGAGCGACGAGCAGTACTTC | CSASRWESDEQYF
TRBJ2-7 | once | TRBV19 | . | TGTGCCAGTACCGCAGCCGGGGAGCAGTACTTC | CASTAAGEQYF
TRBJ2-5 | . | TRBV5-1 | . | TGCGCCAGCAGGGAGGGAGACCAAGAGACCCAGTACTTC | CASREGDQETQYF
TRBJ2-5 | few | TRBV9 | TRBD2 | TGTGCCAGCAGCGGGACTAGTGAAGAGACCCAGTACTTC | CASSGTSEETQYF
TRBJ2-5 | many | TRBV7-2 | . | TGTGCCAGCAGCTCCCTAGGAGGCGCCAAAGGACGAGAGACCCAGTACTTC | CASSSLGGAKGRETQYF
TRBJ2-1 | . | TRBV12-3/TRBV12-4 | TRBD2 | TGTGCCAGCAGTTTAAATCGCGGGAGCTCCTACAATGAGCAGTTCTTC | CASSLNRGSSYNEQFF
TRBJ1-1 | . | TRBV30 | TRBD1 | TGTGCCTGGAGTAGGCGGGACAGATACACTGAAGCTTTCTTT | CAWSRRDRYTEAFF
TRBJ2-1 | . | TRBV19 | TRBD2 | TGTGCCAGTAGTATGTACCTTAGCGGGAGTATCCACAATGAGCAGTTCTTC | CASSMYLSGSIHNEQFF
TRBJ2-4 | many | TRBV11-2 | TRBD2 | TGTGCCAGCAGCCCAAGTCAGCGGGAACTAGCCAAAAACATTCAGTACTTC | CASSPSQRELAKNIQYF